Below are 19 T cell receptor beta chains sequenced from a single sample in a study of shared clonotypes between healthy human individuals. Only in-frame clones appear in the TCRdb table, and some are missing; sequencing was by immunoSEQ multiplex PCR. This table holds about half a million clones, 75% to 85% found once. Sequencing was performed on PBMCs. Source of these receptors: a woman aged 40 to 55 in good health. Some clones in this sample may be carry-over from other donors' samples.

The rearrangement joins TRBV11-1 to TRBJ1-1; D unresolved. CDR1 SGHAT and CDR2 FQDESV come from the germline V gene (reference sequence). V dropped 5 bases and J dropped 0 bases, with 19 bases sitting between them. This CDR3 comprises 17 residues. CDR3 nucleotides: TGTGCCAGCAGCCCCATTAGTGGCAGCTATATGAACACTGAAGCTTTCTTT. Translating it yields CASSPISGSYMNTEAFF.

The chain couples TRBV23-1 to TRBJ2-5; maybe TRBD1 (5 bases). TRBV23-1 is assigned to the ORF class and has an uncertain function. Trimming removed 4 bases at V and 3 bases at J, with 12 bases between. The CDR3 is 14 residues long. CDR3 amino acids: CASSPPTEKETQYF. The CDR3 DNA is TGCGCCAGCAGTCCCCCGACAGAGAAAGAGACCCAGTACTTC.

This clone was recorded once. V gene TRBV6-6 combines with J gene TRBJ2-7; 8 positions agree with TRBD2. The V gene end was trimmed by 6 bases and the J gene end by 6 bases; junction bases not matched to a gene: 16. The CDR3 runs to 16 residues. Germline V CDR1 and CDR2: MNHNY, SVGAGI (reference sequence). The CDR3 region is CASSRRIGRGFGEQYF. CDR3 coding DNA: TGTGCCAGCAGCCGTCGGATCGGGAGGGGGTTTGGCGAGCAGTACTTC.

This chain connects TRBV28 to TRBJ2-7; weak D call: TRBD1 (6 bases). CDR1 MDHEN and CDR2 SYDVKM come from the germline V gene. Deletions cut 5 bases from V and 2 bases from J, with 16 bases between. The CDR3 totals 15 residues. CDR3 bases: TGTGCCAGCAGTCGGGGCCGGGACACGACCTACGAGCAGTACTTC. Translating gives CASSRGRDTTYEQYF.

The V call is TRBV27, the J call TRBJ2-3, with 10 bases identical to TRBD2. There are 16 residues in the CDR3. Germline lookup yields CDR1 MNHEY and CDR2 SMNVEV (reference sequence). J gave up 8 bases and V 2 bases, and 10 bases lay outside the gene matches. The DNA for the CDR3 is TGTGCCAGCAGTTTAAGAAGCGGGAGGGCCTTGGGTACGCAGTATTTT. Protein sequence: CASSLRSGRALGTQYF.

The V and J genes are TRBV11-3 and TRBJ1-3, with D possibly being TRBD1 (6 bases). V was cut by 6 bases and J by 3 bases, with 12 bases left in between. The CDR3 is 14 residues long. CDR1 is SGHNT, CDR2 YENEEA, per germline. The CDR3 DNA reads TGTGCCAGCAGTGTAGGGGGTAGTGGAAACACCATATATTTT. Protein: CASSVGGSGNTIYF. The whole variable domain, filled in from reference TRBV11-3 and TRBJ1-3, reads EAGVVQSPRYKIIEKKQPVAFWCNPISGHNTLYWYLQNLGQGPELLIRYENEEAVDDSQLPKDRFSAERLKGVDSTLKIQPAELGDSAVYLCASSVGGSGNTIYFGEGSWLTVV.

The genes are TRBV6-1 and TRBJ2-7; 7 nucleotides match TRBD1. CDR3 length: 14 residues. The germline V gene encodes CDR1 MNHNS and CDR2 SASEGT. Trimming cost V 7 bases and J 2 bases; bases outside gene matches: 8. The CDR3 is CASTRGGQPYEQYF. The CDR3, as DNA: TGTGCCAGCACCCGTGGGGGACAGCCCTACGAGCAGTACTTC.

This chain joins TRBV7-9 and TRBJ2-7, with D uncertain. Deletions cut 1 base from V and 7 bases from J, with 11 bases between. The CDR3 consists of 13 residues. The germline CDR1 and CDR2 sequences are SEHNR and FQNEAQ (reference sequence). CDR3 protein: CASSLVPPSEQYF. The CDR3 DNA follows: TGTGCCAGCAGCTTAGTGCCCCCTTCGGAGCAGTACTTC.

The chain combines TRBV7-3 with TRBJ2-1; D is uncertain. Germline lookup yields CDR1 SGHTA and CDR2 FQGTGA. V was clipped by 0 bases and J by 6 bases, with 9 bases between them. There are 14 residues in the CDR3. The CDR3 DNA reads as TGTGCCAGCAGCTTAACGTATGGTGGCAATGAGCAGTTCTTC. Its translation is CASSLTYGGNEQFF.

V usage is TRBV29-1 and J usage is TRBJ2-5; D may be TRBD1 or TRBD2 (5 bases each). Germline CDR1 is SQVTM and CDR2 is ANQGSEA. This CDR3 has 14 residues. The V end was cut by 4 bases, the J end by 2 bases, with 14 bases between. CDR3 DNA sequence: TGCAGCGTTGCCCGGGACCGGACGCAAGAGACCCAGTACTTC. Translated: CSVARDRTQETQYF.

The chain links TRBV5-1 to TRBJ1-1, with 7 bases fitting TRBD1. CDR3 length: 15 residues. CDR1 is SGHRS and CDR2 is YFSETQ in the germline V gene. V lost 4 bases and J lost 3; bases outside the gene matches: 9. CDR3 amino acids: CASSTHRGWYTEAFF. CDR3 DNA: TGCGCCAGCAGCACTCACAGGGGTTGGTACACTGAAGCTTTCTTT.

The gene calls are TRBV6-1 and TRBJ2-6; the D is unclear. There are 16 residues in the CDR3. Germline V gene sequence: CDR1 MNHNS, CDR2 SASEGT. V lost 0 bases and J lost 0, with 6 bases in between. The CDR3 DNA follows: TGTGCCAGCAGTGAAGCGAAGGGCTCTGGGGCCAACGTCCTGACTTTC. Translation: CASSEAKGSGANVLTF.

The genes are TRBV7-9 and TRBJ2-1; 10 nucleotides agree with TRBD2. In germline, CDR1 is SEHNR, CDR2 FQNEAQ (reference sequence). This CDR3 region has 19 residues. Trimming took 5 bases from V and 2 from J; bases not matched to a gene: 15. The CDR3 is CASSPRQREGLRTYNEQFF. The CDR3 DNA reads TGTGCCAGCAGCCCCCGGCAGCGGGAGGGCCTGCGGACCTACAATGAGCAGTTCTTC.

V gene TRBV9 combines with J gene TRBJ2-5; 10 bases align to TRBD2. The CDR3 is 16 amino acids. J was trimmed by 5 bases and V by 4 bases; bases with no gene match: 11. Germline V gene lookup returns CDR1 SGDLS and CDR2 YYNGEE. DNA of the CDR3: TGTGCCAGCAGCTCCTCACTAGCGGGATACGGGGAGACCCAGTACTTC. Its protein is CASSSSLAGYGETQYF.

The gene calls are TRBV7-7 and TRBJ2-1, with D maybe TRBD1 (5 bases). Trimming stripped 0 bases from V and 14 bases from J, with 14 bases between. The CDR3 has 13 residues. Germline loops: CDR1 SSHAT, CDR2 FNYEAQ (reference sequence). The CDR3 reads CASSLAGQPPEFF. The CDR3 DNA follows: TGTGCCAGCAGCTTAGCGGGGCAGCCCCCGGAGTTCTTC.

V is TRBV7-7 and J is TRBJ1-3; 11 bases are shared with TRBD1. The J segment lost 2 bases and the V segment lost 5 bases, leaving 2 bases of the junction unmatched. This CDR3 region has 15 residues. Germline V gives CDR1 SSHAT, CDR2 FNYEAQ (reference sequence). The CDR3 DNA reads TGTGCCAGCAGCGAGGACAGGGGGCCTGGAAACACCATATATTTT. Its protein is CASSEDRGPGNTIYF.

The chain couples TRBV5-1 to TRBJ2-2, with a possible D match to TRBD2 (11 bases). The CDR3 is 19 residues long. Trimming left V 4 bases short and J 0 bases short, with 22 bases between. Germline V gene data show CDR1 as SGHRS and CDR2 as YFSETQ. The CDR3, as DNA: TGCGCCAGCAGCAATCGGGACAGGGGACTAGCGGCGAACACCGGGGAGCTGTTTTTT. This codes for CASSNRDRGLAANTGELFF.

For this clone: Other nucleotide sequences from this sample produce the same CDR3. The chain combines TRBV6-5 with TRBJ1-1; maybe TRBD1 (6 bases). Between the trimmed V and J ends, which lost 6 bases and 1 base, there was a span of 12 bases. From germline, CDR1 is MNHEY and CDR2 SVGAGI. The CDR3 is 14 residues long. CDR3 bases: TGTGCCAGCAGCCCAGACAGGACGAACACTGAAGCTTTCTTT. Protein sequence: CASSPDRTNTEAFF.

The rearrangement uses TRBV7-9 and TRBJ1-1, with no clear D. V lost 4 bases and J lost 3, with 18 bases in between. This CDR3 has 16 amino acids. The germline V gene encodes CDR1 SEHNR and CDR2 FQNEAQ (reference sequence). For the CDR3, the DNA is TGTGCCAGCAGCTCCCCTGAGTGGATTCGGGACACTGAAGCTTTCTTT. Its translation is CASSSPEWIRDTEAFF.